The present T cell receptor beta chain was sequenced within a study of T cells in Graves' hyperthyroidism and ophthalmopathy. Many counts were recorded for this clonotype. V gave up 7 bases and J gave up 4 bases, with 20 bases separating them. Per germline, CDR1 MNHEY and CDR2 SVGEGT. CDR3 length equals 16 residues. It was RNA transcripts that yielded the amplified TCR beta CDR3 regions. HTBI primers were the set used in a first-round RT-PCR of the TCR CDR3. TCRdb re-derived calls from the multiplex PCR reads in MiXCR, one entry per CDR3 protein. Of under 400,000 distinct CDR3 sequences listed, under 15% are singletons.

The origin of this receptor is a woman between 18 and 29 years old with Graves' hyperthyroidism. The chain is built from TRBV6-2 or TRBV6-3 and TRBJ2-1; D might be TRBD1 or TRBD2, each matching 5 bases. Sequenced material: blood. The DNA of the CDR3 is TGTGCCAGCAAGCTTGGACCGAGGGGTAAATACAATGAGCAGTTCTTC. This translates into CASKLGPRGKYNEQFF.